These 20 T cell receptor beta chains were sequenced from one sample in a study of blood T cell repertoires in COVID-19. This table comes from immunoSEQ multiplex PCR, and its TCRdb copy is limited to in-frame clones, with some not included. The table records some 86,000 clones, around 80% of them present only once. The sample comprised peripheral blood. The receptors shown here come from a woman of 80 years or more with active or convalescent COVID-19.

This clone was counted between two and nine times. The CDR3 region is CASSPRPGRGQFGPNQPQHF. As DNA, the CDR3 is TGTGCCAGCTCACCAAGACCAGGACGGGGACAGTTCGGCCCCAATCAGCCCCAGCATTTT. The chain combines TRBV18 with TRBJ1-5; 7 bases match TRBD1. The CDR3 contains 20 residues. The germline V gene encodes CDR1 KGHSH and CDR2 LQKENI. Trimming cost V 2 bases and J 3 bases; bases outside gene matches: 19.

This chain uses TRBV3-1 (or the pseudogene TRBV3-2) with TRBJ2-6; 7 bases are shared with TRBD1. The germline V gene has CDR1 LGHDT and CDR2 YNNKEL (reference sequence). The V segment lost 0 bases and the J segment 0 bases; nucleotides outside the gene matches: 11. The CDR3 length is 20 residues. The CDR3 sequence: CASSQEAWAGGHSGANVLTF. CDR3 in DNA: TGTGCCAGCAGCCAAGAGGCATGGGCAGGGGGACACTCTGGGGCCAACGTCCTGACTTTC.

This clone was detected only a few times. The chain combines TRBV4-3 with TRBJ1-6; D may be TRBD1 (5 bases). CDR1 and CDR2 (germline): LGHNA, YSLEER. Trimming removed 0 bases at V and 9 bases at J, with 15 bases between. This CDR3 has 16 residues. CDR3 in amino acids: CASSQDRGQWGSPLHF. CDR3 in DNA: TGCGCCAGCAGCCAAGATAGGGGCCAGTGGGGTTCACCCCTCCACTTT.

The table lists this clone with a count of one. The chain uses TRBV11-3 and TRBJ1-6, with 7 bases matching TRBD1. This CDR3 comprises 14 residues. With 5 bases clipped from V and 7 bases from J, the junction kept 5 bases outside the gene matches. The V gene's germline CDR1 is SGHNT and CDR2 YENEEA. The CDR3 region has the DNA TGTGCCAGCAGCGCGGGACAGCTAAATTCACCCCTCCACTTT. Protein sequence: CASSAGQLNSPLHF.

V is TRBV30 and J is TRBJ1-5, with 7 bases that match TRBD1. V trimming: 1 base; J trimming: 3 bases; junction bases outside the gene matches: 6. Germline-derived CDR1 and CDR2 are GTSNPN and SVGIG (reference sequence). This CDR3 region has 15 residues. The CDR3, as DNA: TGTGCCTGGAGTGACCTCACAGGGGACAATCAGCCCCAGCATTTT. Amino acids: CAWSDLTGDNQPQHF.

The chain combines TRBV2 with TRBJ1-2; the D is unclear. CDR1 and CDR2 from the germline V gene are SNHLY and FYNNEI. The V end was cut by 3 bases, the J end by 4 bases, with 6 bases between. The CDR3 totals 12 residues. DNA for the CDR3: TGTGCCAGCAGTGAGAACGGCTATGGCTACACCTTC. It translates to CASSENGYGYTF.

The V gene is TRBV19, the J gene TRBJ1-3, with 8 bases lining up with TRBD1. Germline CDR1 and CDR2: LNHDA and SQIVND (reference sequence). This CDR3 contains 15 residues. V trimming: 7 bases; J trimming: 0 bases; junction bases outside the gene matches: 5. The CDR3, as DNA: TGTGCCAGTAACGTACAGGGGGGCTCTGGAAACACCATATATTTT. Translated: CASNVQGGSGNTIYF.

The chain recombines TRBV5-1 with TRBJ1-1; D gene uncertain. The CDR3 covers 12 residues. Trimming took 4 bases from V and 7 from J, leaving 11 bases between them. Germline values: CDR1 SGHRS, CDR2 YFSETQ. CDR3 nucleotide sequence: TGCGCCAGCAGCCATGAGGGCCATGAAGCTTTCTTT. Protein: CASSHEGHEAFF. The entire variable domain, with the rest obtained from reference TRBV5-1 and TRBJ1-1, is as follows: KAGVTQTPRYLIKTRGQQVTLSCSPISGHRSVSWYQQTPGQGLQFLFEYFSETQRNKGNFPGRFSGRQFSNSRSEMNVSTLELGDSALYLCASSHEGHEAFFGQGTRLTVV.

The chain has TRBV30 and TRBJ1-6, with TRBD1 matching 8 bases. This CDR3 comprises 15 residues. Germline CDR1 is GTSNPN and CDR2 is SVGIG (reference sequence). CDR3 residues: CAVIRTGPYNSPLHF. In DNA form, the CDR3 reads TGTGCTGTGATTCGGACAGGGCCTTATAATTCACCCCTCCACTTT.

The chain joins TRBV5-1 to TRBJ1-2, with 9 bases identical to TRBD1. Germline V gene sequence: CDR1 SGHRS, CDR2 YFSETQ. V lost 0 bases and J lost 4; bases outside the gene matches: 4. There are 15 residues in the CDR3. The CDR3: CASSLGTGALYGYTF. The CDR3 nucleotides read TGCGCCAGCAGCTTGGGGACAGGGGCGCTCTATGGCTACACCTTC.

The chain employs TRBV28 and TRBJ1-5; D might be TRBD1 (5 bases). The CDR3 contains 15 residues. CDR1 is MDHEN and CDR2 is SYDVKM in the germline V gene. V was pared by 5 bases and J by 4 bases, with 15 bases between. CDR3 region: CASSPTTDRNQPQHF. Here the CDR3 DNA reads TGTGCCAGCAGTCCGACGACAGATAGGAATCAGCCCCAGCATTTT. Combining the CDR3 with reference TRBV28 and TRBJ1-5 gives the whole variable domain DVKVTQSSRYLVKRTGEKVFLECVQDMDHENMFWYRQDPGLGLRLIYFSYDVKMKEKGDIPEGYSVSREKKERFSLILESASTNQTSMYLCASSPTTDRNQPQHFGDGTRLSIL.

The chain employs TRBV10-2 and TRBJ2-7, with D unclear. CDR1 is WSHSY and CDR2 is SAAADI in the germline V gene. The CDR3 has 15 residues. Trimming stripped 1 base from V and 7 bases from J, with 17 bases between. CDR3 nucleotide sequence: TGCGCCAGCAGTGAGTGCCAAGAGTGCCCTCTAGAGCAGTACTTC. Translating gives CASSECQECPLEQYF.

The chain carries TRBV7-8 and TRBJ1-1; TRBD1 matches at 7 bases. The CDR3 totals 15 residues. Germline V gene data show CDR1 as SGHVS and CDR2 as FQNEAQ. V was clipped by 5 bases and J by 3 bases; unmatched bases: 9. Written as DNA, the CDR3 is TGTGCCAGCAGCCCCCTATCGACAGGGTACACTGAAGCTTTCTTT. Encoded protein: CASSPLSTGYTEAFF. Full variable domain (outside the CDR3, taken from reference TRBV7-8 and TRBJ1-1): GAGVSQSPRYKVAKRGQDVALRCDPISGHVSLFWYQQALGQGPEFLTYFQNEAQLDKSGLPSDRFFAERPEGSVSTLKIQRTQQEDSAVYLCASSPLSTGYTEAFFGQGTRLTVV.

The rearrangement uses TRBV28 and TRBJ2-1; 7 bases are shared with TRBD2. After removal of 3 bases from V and 9 bases from J, the junction contained 8 bases not matched to a gene. The CDR3 is made up of 14 amino acids. Per the germline V gene, CDR1 is MDHEN and CDR2 is SYDVKM. The CDR3 DNA follows: TGTGCCAGCAGTTTGCCCGGACTAGGTGGTGAGCAGTTCTTC. Its protein product is CASSLPGLGGEQFF.

The rearrangement joins TRBV28 to TRBJ1-3; D is unresolved. V shed 1 base and J shed 5 bases, with 12 bases lying between them. The CDR3 extends over 15 amino acids. In germline, CDR1 is MDHEN, CDR2 SYDVKM. The CDR3 sequence: CASSLLGFDRNTIYF. CDR3 bases: TGTGCCAGCAGTTTATTAGGTTTCGACAGAAACACCATATATTTT.

The genes are TRBV18 and TRBJ2-1; 9 bases are a match to TRBD1. The ends lost 4 bases at V and 1 base at J; junction bases unmatched: 5. The germline V gene encodes CDR1 KGHSH and CDR2 LQKENI. This CDR3 has 16 residues. The CDR3 protein is CASSRDRALSYNEQFF. The CDR3 coding sequence is TGTGCCAGCTCACGGGACAGGGCCCTTTCCTACAATGAGCAGTTCTTC.

This chain uses TRBV2 with TRBJ2-7; D perhaps matches TRBD2 (6 bases). The germline V gene has CDR1 SNHLY and CDR2 FYNNEI. The CDR3 covers 14 residues. The ends were cut back, 4 bases at V and 2 bases at J, with 12 bases in the middle. The CDR3 protein is CASSVGGPTYEQYF. For the CDR3, the DNA is TGTGCCAGCAGTGTCGGGGGACCAACCTACGAGCAGTACTTC.

This rearrangement joins TRBV5-1 to TRBJ1-5; no definite D call. CDR1 is SGHRS, CDR2 YFSETQ, per germline. Trimming removed 1 base at V and 7 bases at J, with 18 bases between. This CDR3 is built from 16 residues. The CDR3 loop is CASSLRPGIGGQPQHF. CDR3 in DNA: TGCGCCAGCAGCTTGCGGCCGGGAATCGGAGGACAGCCCCAGCATTTT.

The CDR3 sequence is CASSTQAGTQYF. The CDR3 nucleotides read TGTGCCAGTAGTACTCAAGCAGGGACGCAGTATTTT. V usage is TRBV19 and J usage is TRBJ2-3; TRBD1 is a possible D gene (5 bases). Trimming took off 4 bases at V and 9 bases at J, with 11 bases between the two ends. CDR1 and CDR2 from the germline V gene are LNHDA and SQIVND (reference sequence). This CDR3 spans 12 amino acids.

V and J are TRBV28 and TRBJ2-7; D unclear. From germline, CDR1 is MDHEN and CDR2 SYDVKM. CDR3 size: 13 residues. V lost 2 bases, J lost 4 bases, and 9 bases lay in between. CDR3 coding DNA: TGTGCCAGCAGTTTAAGCTGGGCGTACGAGCAGTACTTC. This sequence encodes CASSLSWAYEQYF.